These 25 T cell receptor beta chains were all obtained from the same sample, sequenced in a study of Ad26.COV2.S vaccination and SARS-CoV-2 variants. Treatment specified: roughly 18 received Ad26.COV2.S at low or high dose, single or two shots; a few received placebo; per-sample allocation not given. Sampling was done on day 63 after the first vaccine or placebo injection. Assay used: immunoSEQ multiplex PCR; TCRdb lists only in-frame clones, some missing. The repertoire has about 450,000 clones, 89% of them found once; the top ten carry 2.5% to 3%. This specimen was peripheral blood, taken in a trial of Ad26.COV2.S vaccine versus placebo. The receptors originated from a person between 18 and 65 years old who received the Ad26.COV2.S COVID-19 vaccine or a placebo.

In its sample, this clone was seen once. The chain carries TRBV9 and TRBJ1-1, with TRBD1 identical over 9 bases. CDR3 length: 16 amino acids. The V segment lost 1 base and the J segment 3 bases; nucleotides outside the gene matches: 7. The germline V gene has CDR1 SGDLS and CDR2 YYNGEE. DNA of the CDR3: TGTGCCAGCAGCGTATCCCCACAGGGGGCCTACACTGAAGCTTTCTTT. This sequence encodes CASSVSPQGAYTEAFF.

The CDR3 DNA is TGTGCCAGCAGCTTAAGCGGCGGTGGGCTAGCGATCGAGCAGTACTTC. This encodes CASSLSGGGLAIEQYF. V gene TRBV7-3 combines with J gene TRBJ2-7; TRBD2 might be the D (6 bases). The V and J ends lost 1 base and 6 bases respectively, with 19 bases between them. The CDR3 loop spans 16 amino acids. The germline CDR1 and CDR2 sequences are SGHTA and FQGTGA.

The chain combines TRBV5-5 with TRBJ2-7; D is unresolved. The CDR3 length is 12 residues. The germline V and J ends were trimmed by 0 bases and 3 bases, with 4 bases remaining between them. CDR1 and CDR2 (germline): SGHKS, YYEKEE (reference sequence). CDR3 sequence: CASSLGVYEQYV. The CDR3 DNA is TGTGCCAGCAGCTTGGGTGTCTACGAGCAGTACGTC.

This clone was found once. As DNA, the CDR3 is TGTGCCAGCAGCTTGGAAGTGGCAACCTATGGCTACACCTTC. This codes for CASSLEVATYGYTF. The chain links TRBV5-4 to TRBJ1-2; D is unclear. The CDR3 consists of 14 residues. The ends were cut back, 0 bases at V and 4 bases at J, with 10 bases in the middle. Germline V gives CDR1 SGHNT, CDR2 YYREEE (reference sequence).

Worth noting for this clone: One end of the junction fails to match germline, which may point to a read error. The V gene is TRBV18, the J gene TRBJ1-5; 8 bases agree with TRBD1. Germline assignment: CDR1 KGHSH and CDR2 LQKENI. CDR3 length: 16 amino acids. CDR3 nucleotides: TGTGCCAGCCCACCAAGAGGACAGGGTTCGCTCCAGCCCCAGCATTTT. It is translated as CASPPRGQGSLQPQHF.

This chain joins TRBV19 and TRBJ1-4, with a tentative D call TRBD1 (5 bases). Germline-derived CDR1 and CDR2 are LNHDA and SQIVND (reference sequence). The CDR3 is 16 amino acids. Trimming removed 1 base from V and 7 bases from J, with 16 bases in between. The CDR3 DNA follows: TGTGCCAGTAGTATAGGGCGCGGCACAGGATTTGAAAAACTGTTTTTT. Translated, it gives CASSIGRGTGFEKLFF.

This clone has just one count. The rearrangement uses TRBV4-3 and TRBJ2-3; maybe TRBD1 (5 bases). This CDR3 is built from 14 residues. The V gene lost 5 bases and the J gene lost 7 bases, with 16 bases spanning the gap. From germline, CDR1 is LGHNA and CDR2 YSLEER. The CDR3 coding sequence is TGCGCCAGCAGCGGGCAGGGAATTTCAAATACGCAGTATTTT. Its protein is CASSGQGISNTQYF.

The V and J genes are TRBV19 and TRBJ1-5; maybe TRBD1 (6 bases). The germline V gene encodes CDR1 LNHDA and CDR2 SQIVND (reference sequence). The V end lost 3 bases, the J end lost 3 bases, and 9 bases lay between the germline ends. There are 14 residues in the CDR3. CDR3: CASSIWDNNQPQHF. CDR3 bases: TGTGCCAGTAGTATCTGGGACAACAATCAGCCCCAGCATTTT.

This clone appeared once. The CDR3 DNA reads TGTGCCAGCAGCCAGTCCTATGGCTACACCTTC. Translated, it gives CASSQSYGYTF. The genes are TRBV4-2 and TRBJ1-2; D not certain. Germline CDR1 LGHNA, CDR2 YNFKEQ. This CDR3 is built from 11 residues. V was clipped by 3 bases and J by 4 bases, with 3 bases between them.

Here the CDR3 DNA reads TGTGCCAGCAGCCTTTCAGCGGCGGCCCGGGGCGTAAAACTGTTTTTT. Translated: CASSLSAAARGVKLFF. This rearrangement joins TRBV7-9 to TRBJ1-4, with D possibly TRBD1 on 5 matching bases. The CDR3 runs 16 residues. The V gene lost 5 bases and the J gene lost 10 bases, with 23 bases spanning the gap. Germline CDR1 and CDR2: SEHNR and FQNEAQ (reference sequence).

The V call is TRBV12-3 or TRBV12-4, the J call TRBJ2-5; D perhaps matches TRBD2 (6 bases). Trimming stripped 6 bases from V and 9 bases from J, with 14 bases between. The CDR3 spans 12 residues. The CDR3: CASSPNPGAQYF. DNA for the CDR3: TGTGCCAGCAGCCCTAACCCGGGAGCCCAGTACTTC.

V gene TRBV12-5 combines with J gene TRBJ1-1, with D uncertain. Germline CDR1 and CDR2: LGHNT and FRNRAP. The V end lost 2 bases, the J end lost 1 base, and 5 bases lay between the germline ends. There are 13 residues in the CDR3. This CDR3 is CASGLSENTEAFF. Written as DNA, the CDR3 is TGTGCTAGTGGTTTGAGTGAGAACACTGAAGCTTTCTTT.

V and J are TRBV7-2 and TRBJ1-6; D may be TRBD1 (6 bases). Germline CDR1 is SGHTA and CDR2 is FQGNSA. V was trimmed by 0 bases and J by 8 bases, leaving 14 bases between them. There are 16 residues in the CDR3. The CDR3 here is CASSLARRGGYSPLHF. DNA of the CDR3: TGTGCCAGCAGCTTAGCGCGGAGGGGGGGGTATTCACCCCTCCACTTT.

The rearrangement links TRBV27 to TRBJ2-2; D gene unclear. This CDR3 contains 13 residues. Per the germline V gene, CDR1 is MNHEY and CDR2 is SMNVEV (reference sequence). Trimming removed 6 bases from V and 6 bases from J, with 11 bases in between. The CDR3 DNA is TGTGCCAGCAGCTCACTGGGATCCGGGGAGCTGTTTTTT. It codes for CASSSLGSGELFF.

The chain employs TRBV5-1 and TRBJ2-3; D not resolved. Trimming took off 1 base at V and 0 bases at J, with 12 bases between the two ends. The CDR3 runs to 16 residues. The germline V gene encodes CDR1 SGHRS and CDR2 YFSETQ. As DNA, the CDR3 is TGCGCCAGCAGCTTGTCGGGCAACCCTAGCACAGATACGCAGTATTTT. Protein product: CASSLSGNPSTDTQYF. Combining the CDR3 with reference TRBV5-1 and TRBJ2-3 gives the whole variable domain KAGVTQTPRYLIKTRGQQVTLSCSPISGHRSVSWYQQTPGQGLQFLFEYFSETQRNKGNFPGRFSGRQFSNSRSEMNVSTLELGDSALYLCASSLSGNPSTDTQYFGPGTRLTVL.

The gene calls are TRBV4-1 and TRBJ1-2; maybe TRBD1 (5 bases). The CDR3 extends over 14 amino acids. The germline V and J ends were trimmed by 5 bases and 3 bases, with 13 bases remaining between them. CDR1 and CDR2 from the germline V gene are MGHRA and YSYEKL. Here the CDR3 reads CASSSPGGDYGYTF. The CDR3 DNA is TGCGCCAGCAGCTCGCCGGGGGGGGACTATGGCTACACCTTC.

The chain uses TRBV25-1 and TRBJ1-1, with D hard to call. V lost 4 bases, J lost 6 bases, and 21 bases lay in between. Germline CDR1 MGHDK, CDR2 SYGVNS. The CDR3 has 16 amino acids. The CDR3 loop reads CASSGGRAWPSAEAFF. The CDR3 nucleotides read TGTGCCAGCAGTGGAGGCCGGGCGTGGCCGTCCGCTGAAGCTTTCTTT. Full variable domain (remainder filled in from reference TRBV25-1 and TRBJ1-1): EADIYQTPRYLVIGTGKKITLECSQTMGHDKMYWYQQDPGMELHLIHYSYGVNSTEKGDLSSESTVSRIRTEHFPLTLESARPSHTSQYLCASSGGRAWPSAEAFFGQGTRLTVV.

The CDR3 coding sequence is TGTGCCAGCAGTGAAAGAACGGGGGGTCGGGAGACCCAGTACTTC. Translating gives CASSERTGGRETQYF. The rearrangement uses TRBV2 and TRBJ2-5, with TRBD2 matching 7 bases. V gave up 2 bases and J gave up 5 bases; unmatched junction bases: 8. The CDR3 runs 15 residues. Germline CDR1 SNHLY, CDR2 FYNNEI.

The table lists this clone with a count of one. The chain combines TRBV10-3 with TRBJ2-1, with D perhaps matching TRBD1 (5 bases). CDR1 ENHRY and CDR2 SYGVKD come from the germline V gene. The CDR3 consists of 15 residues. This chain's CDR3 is CAHRSSISSYNEQFF. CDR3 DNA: TGTGCGCACAGGTCATCAATTAGCTCCTACAATGAGCAGTTCTTC.

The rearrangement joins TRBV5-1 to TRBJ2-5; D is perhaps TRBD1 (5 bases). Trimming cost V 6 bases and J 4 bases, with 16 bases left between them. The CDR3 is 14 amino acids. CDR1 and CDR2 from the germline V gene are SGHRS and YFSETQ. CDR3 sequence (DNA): TGCGCCAGCAAGTCAGGCCTAGGGGCAGAGACCCAGTACTTC. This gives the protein CASKSGLGAETQYF.

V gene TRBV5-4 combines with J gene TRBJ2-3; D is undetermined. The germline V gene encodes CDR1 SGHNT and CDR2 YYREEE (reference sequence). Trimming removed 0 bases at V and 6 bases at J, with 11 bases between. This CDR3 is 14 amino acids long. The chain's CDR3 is CASSLGPKEDTQYF. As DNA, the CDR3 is TGTGCCAGCAGCTTGGGGCCAAAAGAGGATACGCAGTATTTT.

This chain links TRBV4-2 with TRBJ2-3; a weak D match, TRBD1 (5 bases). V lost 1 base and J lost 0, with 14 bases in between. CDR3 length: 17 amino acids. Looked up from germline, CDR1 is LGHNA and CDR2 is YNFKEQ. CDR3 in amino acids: CASSQAADSPSTDTQYF. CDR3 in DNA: TGTGCCAGCAGCCAAGCGGCCGACAGCCCTAGCACAGATACGCAGTATTTT.

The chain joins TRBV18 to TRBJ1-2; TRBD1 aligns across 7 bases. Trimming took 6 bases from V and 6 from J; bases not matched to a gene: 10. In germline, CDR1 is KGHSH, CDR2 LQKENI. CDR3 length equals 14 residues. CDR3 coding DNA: TGTGCCAGCTCGCCAGCTTGGGACAGACATGGCTACACCTTC. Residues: CASSPAWDRHGYTF.

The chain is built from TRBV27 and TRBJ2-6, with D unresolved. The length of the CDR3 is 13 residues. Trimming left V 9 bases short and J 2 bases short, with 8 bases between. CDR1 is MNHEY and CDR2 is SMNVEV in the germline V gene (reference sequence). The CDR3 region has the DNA TGTGCCAGTCGACGAACTGGGGCCAACGTCCTGACTTTC. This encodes CASRRTGANVLTF.

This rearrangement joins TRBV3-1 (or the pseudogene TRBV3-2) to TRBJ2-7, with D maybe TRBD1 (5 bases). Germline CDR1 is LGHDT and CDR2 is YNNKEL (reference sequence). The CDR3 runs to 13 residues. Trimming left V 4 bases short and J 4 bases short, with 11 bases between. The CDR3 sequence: CASSLNPGYEQYF. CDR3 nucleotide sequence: TGTGCCAGCAGCCTCAATCCAGGGTACGAGCAGTACTTC.